This T cell receptor (beta chain) comes out of a study of blood T cells in healthy people across ages. Study observations and caveats: Because donor CMV status was unknown, expanded clonotype changes were possibly confounded. Any conclusive comparison of naive versus antigen-experienced cells was prevented by using unsorted PBMCs.

On this clonotype itself: Its antigen is unknown.

Primers used in a second PCR of roughly 6 to 11 cycles were a sample-barcoded 5' primer and a J-beta primer mix. Every molecule of cDNA carried a tag from a template-switch adaptor with 12 random nucleotides. TCRdb reprocessed the 5' RACE reads with MiXCR, giving one entry per CDR3 protein. This table has roughly 410,000 distinct CDR3 sequences, roughly half appearing once. Input material: blood. The receptor was derived from a man in his sixties in good health.

The CDR3 loop reads CASSLAAPGEQYF. The CDR3 DNA sequence: TGTGCCAGCAGTTTGGCTGCTCCGGGTGAGCAGTACTTC. This chain connects TRBV12-3 or TRBV12-4 to TRBJ2-5; D is unclear. Trimming cost V 3 bases and J 11 bases, with 16 bases left between them. CDR3 length: 13 amino acids.